This section outlines one T cell receptor beta chain sequence together with its context. Its target is unknown. The sequenced fragment ends 3 residues before the CDR3 boundary, so the rest is inferred from the germline J gene. These data are taken from a study of T cells in women clearing cervical HPV infection. Study findings and constraints: It is unknown whether associations predate infection; no effector/memory or HPV-specific sorting.

Each participant carried one incident cervical HPV16 infection only. Profiled with immunoSEQ multiplex PCR; TCRdb holds only in-frame clones, not every one. The sample is made up of roughly 22,000 clones, and the top ten hold 10% to 15% of it. The germline CDR1 and CDR2 sequences are LNHDA and SQIVND (reference sequence). The CDR3 length is 16 residues. V shed 6 bases and J 2 bases; nucleotides not matched to a gene: 11. This TCR was recovered from a woman aged 18 to 75 with a cervical HPV16 infection that either progressed to CIN3+ or cleared (not recorded which). The chain is built from TRBV19 and TRBJ2-3; 7 bases fit TRBD1. The material sequenced was blood buffy coat. This chain's CDR3 is CASSSRTGGSTDTQYF. The CDR3 bases that were read are TGTGCCAGTAGCTCTAGGACAGGAGGCTCCACAGATACG.